These T cell receptor beta chains were read from a single sample in a study of CD8+ T cells in alopecia areata. This table comes from immunoSEQ multiplex PCR, and its TCRdb copy is limited to in-frame clones, with some not included. Altogether about 200,000 clones are present, 45% to 65% being singletons, with the ten largest covering approximately 3.4%. This specimen was CD4+ T cells sorted from blood, taken at week 4, from a patient treated with tofacitinib. All receptors derive from a human donor with alopecia areata. The CDR3 runs from the conserved cysteine through the conserved F or W. D genes are given only for firm matches. A clone size is listed for some rows: how often the clone was seen (once, few, many), or a class if it is expanded.

DNA	CDR3	length	D	V	J	size
TGCAGCGTTGAAGGGCTTACTAGCGGGGGGTTCGCTGAGCAGTTCTTC	CSVEGLTSGGFAEQFF	16	TRBD2	TRBV29-1	TRBJ2-1	NA
TGTGCCAGCAGCCGCGGCGACGAGCAGTACTTC	CASSRGDEQYF	11	NA	TRBV6-5	TRBJ2-7	NA
TGCAGCGTCACCAACCGGGACAGCGTGACAGATACGCAGTATTTT	CSVTNRDSVTDTQYF	15	TRBD1	TRBV29-1	TRBJ2-3	NA
TGTGCCAGCTCCAGACAGGGGGTTGACTATGGCTACACCTTC	CASSRQGVDYGYTF	14	TRBD1	TRBV27	TRBJ1-2	few
TGTGCCAGCAGCTTAGCCGGCAGGGTCGAGCAGTACTTC	CASSLAGRVEQYF	13	NA	TRBV7-9	TRBJ2-7	few
TGTGCCAGCAGCCAGCGGACAGGGGGAAATTATTCACCCCTCCACTTT	CASSQRTGGNYSPLHF	16	TRBD1	TRBV14	TRBJ1-6	NA
TGTGCCACTGCGACAGGGGAGGATAAAAACATTCAGTACTTC	CATATGEDKNIQYF	14	TRBD1	TRBV6-7	TRBJ2-4	NA
TGTGCCGTACAGGGGATGGCCTACGAGCAGTACTTC	CAVQGMAYEQYF	12	TRBD1	TRBV6-1	TRBJ2-7	NA
TGCAGCGTAGCTGCTCGGGGGGCCCCCACTGAAGCTTTCTTT	CSVAARGAPTEAFF	14	NA	TRBV29-1	TRBJ1-1	NA
TGTGCCAGCAGCTTAAGACGACTAGGGGGTTGGGGCAATGAGCAGTTCTTC	CASSLRRLGGWGNEQFF	17	NA	TRBV11-2	TRBJ2-1	NA
TGCAGCGTCGCGATAGCGGGGGGGCGAGAGACCCAGTACTTC	CSVAIAGGRETQYF	14	TRBD2	TRBV29-1	TRBJ2-5	NA
TGTGCCAGCAGCTTGACGCCAGGGACCTCCTACGAGCAGTACTTC	CASSLTPGTSYEQYF	15	NA	TRBV5-5	TRBJ2-7	NA
TGCAGCGTTGACACTAGCGGGGGAGGCGAGCAGTACTTC	CSVDTSGGGEQYF	13	TRBD2	TRBV29-1	TRBJ2-7	few
TGTGCCAGCAGTCCGGGACAGGGGAACACTGAAGCTTTCTTT	CASSPGQGNTEAFF	14	TRBD1	TRBV6-6	TRBJ1-1	few
TGTGCCAGCAGCAAAAAGCGTCGAAGGGGGCGCATCTACAATGAGCAGTTCTTC	CASSKKRRRGRIYNEQFF	18	NA	TRBV21-1	TRBJ2-1	NA
TGTGCCATCAGTCTATCAGGGGCCTCTGGACTAGCAAACCCAGAGACCCAGTACTTC	CAISLSGASGLANPETQYF	19	TRBD2	TRBV10-3	TRBJ2-5	NA
TGCGCCAGCAGCCCCCAGGGAGCTTGGGAGCAGTACTTC	CASSPQGAWEQYF	13	NA	TRBV5-1	TRBJ2-7	few
TGTGCCAGCTCACCATCCGGGAGCTCGGGGCTCCACTTT	CASSPSGSSGLHF	13	NA	TRBV18	TRBJ1-6	once
TGTGCCAGCAGCTCTACCCGGATAGACAATGAGCAGTTCTTC	CASSSTRIDNEQFF	14	NA	TRBV7-2	TRBJ2-1	NA
TGTGCCAGCAGGGAACAGGGCGGTCAGCCCCAGCATTTT	CASREQGGQPQHF	13	NA	TRBV2	TRBJ1-5	once
TGTGCCAGCAGCCAGCTAGCGATGGAGCTGTTTTTT	CASSQLAMELFF	12	NA	TRBV2	TRBJ2-2	NA
TGTGCCAGCAGTTCGGGACAGGTCGTCAACTATGGCTACACCTTC	CASSSGQVVNYGYTF	15	TRBD1	TRBV6-6	TRBJ1-2	NA
TGCAGCGTTGAAGAGAATAGCAATCAGCCCCAGCATTTT	CSVEENSNQPQHF	13	NA	TRBV29-1	TRBJ1-5	NA
TGCGCCAGCAGCTTTAGTAGCGGGGGGCCGGGGGAGACCCAGTACTTC	CASSFSSGGPGETQYF	16	TRBD2	TRBV5-1	TRBJ2-5	NA
TGTGCCTGGAGTGTGGGCGGAAACACCATATATTTT	CAWSVGGNTIYF	12	NA	TRBV30	TRBJ1-3	NA
TGCAGCGTAGGCAGGAGCTCCTACGAGCAGTACTTC	CSVGRSSYEQYF	12	NA	TRBV29-1	TRBJ2-7	few
TGCAGCGCCTGCAGGGGTAGGGGTGAGCAGTTCTTC	CSACRGRGEQFF	12	NA	TRBV29-1	TRBJ2-1	few
TGTGCCAGCAGCTTGGCCCTAGCGGGGGGCACAGATACGCAGTATTTT	CASSLALAGGTDTQYF	16	TRBD2	TRBV5-4	TRBJ2-3	NA
TGCGCCAGCAGCGTCGGTTTGGGCACTGAAGCTTTCTTT	CASSVGLGTEAFF	13	NA	TRBV5-1	TRBJ1-1	NA
TGTGCCAGCAGTCCCCCAGAACAAGAGACCCAGTACTTC	CASSPPEQETQYF	13	NA	TRBV25-1	TRBJ2-5	NA
TGTGCCTGGAGAATAGATCCCCACACCTACGAGCAGTACTTC	CAWRIDPHTYEQYF	14	NA	TRBV30	TRBJ2-7	NA
TGTGCCACCGCCGGGACAGGTTCACCCCGCGAGCAGTACTTC	CATAGTGSPREQYF	14	TRBD1	TRBV25-1	TRBJ2-7	NA
TGCAGTGCCTTTGCGGGGGATACGCAGTATTTT	CSAFAGDTQYF	11	NA	TRBV20-1	TRBJ2-3	NA
TGCAGCGTTGTGTCGGGGAAGAATGCTGAAGCTTTCTTT	CSVVSGKNAEAFF	13	NA	TRBV29-1	TRBJ1-1	NA
TGTGCCAGCAGCCCCGACCGGGACAGGGTTTACAATGAGCAGTTCTTC	CASSPDRDRVYNEQFF	16	TRBD1	TRBV4-2	TRBJ2-1	NA
TGTGCCAGCAACCACGGGACTAGCGGGGGATACGAGCAGTACTTC	CASNHGTSGGYEQYF	15	TRBD2	TRBV28	TRBJ2-7	few
TGTGCCAGCAGTTACTCCCGGGGGGCGATGATCTGGGGCTACACCTTC	CASSYSRGAMIWGYTF	16	NA	TRBV6-5	TRBJ1-2	NA
TGCAGTGCTAGAGATGAGACCCAGTACTTC	CSARDETQYF	10	NA	TRBV20-1	TRBJ2-5	NA
TGTGCCAGCAGCTTAGGGGGACAGCCGGGGGAGACCCAGTACTTC	CASSLGGQPGETQYF	15	TRBD1	TRBV11-2	TRBJ2-5	few
TGTGCCAGCAGCCCCGAATCCGGGACAGTGACCCAGGCCCAGTACTTC	CASSPESGTVTQAQYF	16	TRBD1	TRBV27	TRBJ2-5	NA
TGTGCCAGCAGGCGAAGTATAGGGGCCCAAGAGACCCAGTACTTC	CASRRSIGAQETQYF	15	NA	TRBV27	TRBJ2-5	NA
TGTGCCTGGAGTGTATGGGGGTGGGAGCAGTTCTTC	CAWSVWGWEQFF	12	NA	TRBV30	TRBJ2-1	NA
TGTGCCAGCAAGACAGGAGAGAACACCGGGGAGCTGTTTTTT	CASKTGENTGELFF	14	NA	TRBV2	TRBJ2-2	NA
TGCAGTGCTCAACAGCAAGAGACCCAGTACTTC	CSAQQQETQYF	11	NA	TRBV20-1	TRBJ2-5	NA